This T cell receptor beta chain was identified during a study of control samples from healthy donors and cancer patients. Clones were read by immunoSEQ multiplex PCR, and TCRdb kept only the in-frame ones, dropping some. The data hold some 130,000 clones, with about 93% observed a single time. The CDR3 has 14 residues. Trimming removed 4 bases from V and 0 bases from J; junction bases left unmatched: 2. CDR1 is SGHRS and CDR2 is YFSETQ in the germline V gene. The sequencing input was blood. The V and J genes are TRBV5-1 and TRBJ2-7; 9 bases align to TRBD1. The TCR was taken from a man between 35 and 55 years old in good health. CDR3 loop: CASSLQGASYEQYF. In DNA form, the CDR3 reads TGCGCCAGCAGCCTACAGGGGGCCTCCTACGAGCAGTACTTC.